The clone carrying this T cell receptor (beta chain) was observed once. What it binds is not known. The sample originates from a study of CD8 T cells in Susac syndrome. Study outcomes and limitations: TCR sequencing and HLA analysis covered a relatively small number of individuals.

Sequencing of TCR beta was carried out in blood CD8+ and CD4+ T cells. When the RNA was reverse transcribed, random hexamers were used with an input of about 0.5 to 1 ug. Amplification of TCR beta CDR3 used immunoSEQ multiplex PCR across 54 Vbeta and 13 Jbeta. MiXCR, run by TCRdb on the immunoSEQ multiplex PCR reads, gives a single entry per CDR3 protein. In the table there are about 430,000 distinct CDR3 sequences, around 85% of which are singletons. Sequencing was carried out using CD8+ T cells from PBMCs. The sequence derives from a human donor with multiple sclerosis.

The CDR3 reads CASSRNLGTGAYEQYF. As DNA, the CDR3 is TGTGCCAGCAGCCGAAACCTAGGGACAGGGGCCTACGAGCAGTACTTC. The J gene is TRBJ2-7, the V gene TRBV6-1; 10 nucleotides agree with TRBD1. CDR1 MNHNS and CDR2 SASEGT come from the germline V gene. The CDR3 consists of 16 residues. The junction had 10 bases not matched to a gene; V was cut back by 6 bases and J by 2 bases.